The 14 T cell receptor beta chains below all came from one sample that was sequenced in a study of cytomegalovirus exposure and HLA in healthy donors. Vbeta (60) and Jbeta (13) primers were used in the PCR. Clones were read by immunoSEQ multiplex PCR, and TCRdb kept only the in-frame ones, dropping some. The table lists about 230,000 clones, around 83% of them singletons. Sequencing was carried out using PBMCs. The origin of the receptors is a girl aged 2-10 years in good health and CMV-seronegative.

This clone was seen a few times. The chain couples TRBV29-1 to TRBJ1-2, with D unclear. The germline gives CDR1 SQVTM, CDR2 ANQGSEA. V shed 3 bases and J shed 5 bases, with 10 bases lying between them. This CDR3 is 12 amino acids long. The CDR3, as DNA: TGCAGCGTTGATCGCGGGCGGTATGGCTACACCTTC. It codes for CSVDRGRYGYTF.

V is TRBV5-5 and J is TRBJ2-1, with D maybe TRBD1 (5 bases). The CDR3 contains 13 residues. In germline, CDR1 is SGHKS, CDR2 YYEKEE (reference sequence). The V gene lost 0 bases and the J gene lost 10 bases, with 11 bases spanning the gap. In DNA, the CDR3 is TGTGCCAGCAGCTTGGTCATAGGGGCCGAGCAGTTCTTC. This gives the protein CASSLVIGAEQFF.

The chain couples TRBV5-1 to TRBJ2-3; 8 positions agree with TRBD2. Germline CDR1 SGHRS, CDR2 YFSETQ. The CDR3 runs to 15 residues. V trimming: 2 bases; J trimming: 0 bases; junction bases outside the gene matches: 2. This chain's CDR3 is CASSLRTSSTDTQYF. CDR3 DNA: TGCGCCAGCAGCTTACGGACTAGCAGCACAGATACGCAGTATTTT.

V usage is TRBV6-5 and J usage is TRBJ2-5; 7 bases map to TRBD1. Gene TRBJ2-7 matches the end of the DNA better, so the J call may be wrong. Germline lookup yields CDR1 MNHEY and CDR2 SVGAGI. The CDR3 loop spans 14 amino acids. The CDR3 spells CASSYARGPYEQYF. CDR3 sequence (DNA): TGTGCCAGCAGTTACGCGAGGGGGCCCTACGAGCAGTACTTC.

This clone was seen once. The rearrangement uses TRBV5-1 and TRBJ2-7; the D gene is possibly TRBD1 (6 bases). From germline, CDR1 is SGHRS and CDR2 YFSETQ. V lost 1 base and J 2 bases, leaving 10 bases between the germline ends. The CDR3 has 14 residues. CDR3 coding DNA: TGCGCCAGCAGCTTGAACAGGGACGCCTACGAGCAGTACTTC. It translates to CASSLNRDAYEQYF.

This clone appeared a single time. The V and J genes are TRBV11-2 and TRBJ2-7; D might be TRBD2 (7 bases). This CDR3 spans 15 amino acids. Looked up from germline, CDR1 is SGHAT and CDR2 is FQNNGV. Trimming took 5 bases from V and 4 from J, leaving 18 bases between them. The CDR3 DNA reads TGTGCCAGCAGCCCGCGGGGGCGGGAATTGTACGAGCAGTACTTC. Its protein is CASSPRGRELYEQYF.

The V call is TRBV9, the J call TRBJ2-1; 8 bases match TRBD2. Trimming cost V 0 bases and J 6 bases; bases outside gene matches: 20. The CDR3 contains 20 residues. Per germline, CDR1 SGDLS and CDR2 YYNGEE. DNA for the CDR3: TGTGCCAGCAGCGTAGAGGCGGGGGAGCGGGGGCGCCCAGCTGCCAATGAGCAGTTCTTC. Residues: CASSVEAGERGRPAANEQFF.

The chain couples TRBV30 to TRBJ2-7; the D gene is possibly TRBD1 (7 bases). The CDR3 spans 12 residues. V gave up 5 bases and J gave up 2 bases, with 10 bases separating them. The germline V gene has CDR1 GTSNPN and CDR2 SVGIG (reference sequence). The CDR3 reads CAWAGQPYEQYF. DNA of the CDR3: TGTGCCTGGGCGGGACAGCCCTACGAGCAGTACTTC.

This chain joins TRBV30 and TRBJ2-5; 12 nucleotides agree with TRBD2. With V trimmed by 6 bases and J by 4 bases, 9 bases remained unmatched. Germline loops: CDR1 GTSNPN, CDR2 SVGIG (reference sequence). CDR3 length equals 15 residues. The chain's CDR3 is CACELLAGGRETQYF. The CDR3 DNA reads TGTGCCTGCGAATTACTAGCGGGGGGCAGAGAGACCCAGTACTTC.

The V call is TRBV5-6, the J call TRBJ2-7, with a tentative D call TRBD1 (5 bases). The V and J ends lost 4 bases and 6 bases respectively, with 11 bases between them. In germline, CDR1 is SGHDT, CDR2 YYEEEE. The CDR3 extends over 12 amino acids. The CDR3 nucleotides read TGTGCCAGCAGCATAGGGGTAGGCGAGCAGTACTTC. Its protein is CASSIGVGEQYF.

This clone was seen a handful of times. The J gene is TRBJ2-5, the V gene TRBV11-2; TRBD2 is a possible D gene (6 bases). V lost 1 base and J lost 2, with 8 bases in between. Germline V gene data show CDR1 as SGHAT and CDR2 as FQNNGV. This CDR3 spans 14 amino acids. The CDR3 coding sequence is TGTGCCAGCAGCTTAGGACTAGTGCAAGAGACCCAGTACTTC. Its protein is CASSLGLVQETQYF.

The gene calls are TRBV5-1 and TRBJ2-1, with 10 nucleotides matching TRBD1. Trimming took 3 bases from V and 6 from J; bases not matched to a gene: 6. The CDR3 extends over 15 amino acids. Germline assignment: CDR1 SGHRS and CDR2 YFSETQ. The CDR3 spells CASSWTRDRGNEQFF. For the CDR3, the DNA is TGCGCCAGCAGCTGGACCCGGGACAGGGGCAATGAGCAGTTCTTC.

The J gene is TRBJ1-4, the V gene TRBV6-1; D is uncertain. The CDR3 runs 11 residues. Trimming stripped 4 bases from V and 7 bases from J, with 4 bases between. The germline V gene encodes CDR1 MNHNS and CDR2 SASEGT. In DNA form, the CDR3 reads TGTGCCAGCAGTGGGAGTGAAAAACTGTTTTTT. It specifies CASSGSEKLFF.

The rearrangement links TRBV11-3 to TRBJ2-7, with TRBD1 as a possible D gene (6 bases). This CDR3 is 18 amino acids long. Germline loops: CDR1 SGHNT, CDR2 YENEEA. The V and J ends lost 3 bases and 1 base respectively, with 22 bases between them. As DNA, the CDR3 is TGTGCCAGCAGCTTTGCGTTCGTCGGACAGCTCATTTCCTACGAGCAGTACTTC. This encodes CASSFAFVGQLISYEQYF.